The rows below give T cell receptor beta chains drawn from one sample of a study of T cell repertoires in cytomegalovirus infection. TCRdb called the reads again in MiXCR, with one record for every CDR3 protein. Of roughly 60,000 distinct CDR3 sequences in the sample, roughly 32% were seen once. No cognate antigen is known for these TCRs. Sample: PBMCs, sequenced either directly or after in vitro stimulation (not recorded which). Source of these receptors: a human donor in good health (CMV status not recorded). Some clones in this sample may be carry-over from other donors' samples. The CDR3 runs from the conserved cysteine through the conserved F or W. A D gene is named only where the DNA matches it firmly. Clone size is shown for a subset of rows, as once, few, many or a class of expanded clone.

V gene	clone size	J gene	D gene	CDR3 DNA	CDR3 protein
TRBV6-2/TRBV6-3	few	TRBJ2-1	TRBD2	TGTGCCACCGGGACTAGCGGGTACAATGAGCAGTTCTTC	CATGTSGYNEQFF
TRBV9	many	TRBJ2-1	.	TGTGCCAGCAGCAGTCCGGGCAGGTTCGACAATGAGCAGTTCTTC	CASSSPGRFDNEQFF
TRBV7-8	few	TRBJ1-5	.	TGTGCCAGCGGATCAAATCAGCCCCAGCATTTT	CASGSNQPQHF
TRBV19	.	TRBJ2-7	.	TGTGCCAGTAGTCCGGCAGGAAGCTCCTACGAGCAGTACTTC	CASSPAGSSYEQYF
TRBV20-1	.	TRBJ2-1	TRBD2	TGCAGTGCTGTCTTAAGCGGGGGGGGAAACAATGAGCAGTTCTTC	CSAVLSGGGNNEQFF
TRBV6-5	.	TRBJ2-7	.	TGTGCCAGCAGTTACTCAGGTGACTACTACGAGCAGTACTTC	CASSYSGDYYEQYF
TRBV28	many	TRBJ1-6	.	TGTGCCAGCCGCCTTCTGGGCGCGGCAGACCTTAATTCACCCCTCCACTTT	CASRLLGAADLNSPLHF
TRBV20-1	.	TRBJ2-3	.	TGCAGTGCTAGAGATAGCCGACTAGGGCTTAGAATGGATACGCAGTATTTT	CSARDSRLGLRMDTQYF
TRBV5-6	.	TRBJ2-3	.	TGTGCCAGCAGCGGCAGGACAGTCGAAACAGATACGCAGTATTTT	CASSGRTVETDTQYF
TRBV7-8	many	TRBJ1-2	.	TGTGCCAGCACCTCGACAGGACCCAACTATGGCTACACCTTC	CASTSTGPNYGYTF
TRBV27	.	TRBJ2-2	TRBD2	TGTGCCAGCAGTTTTATGGCGGGAGGGTACACCGGGGAGCTGTTTTTT	CASSFMAGGYTGELFF
TRBV5-3	few	TRBJ1-1	.	TGTGCCAGCAGTTATTACAGGAGGGTGAACACTGAAGCTTTCTTT	CASSYYRRVNTEAFF
TRBV19	few	TRBJ2-1	.	TGTGCCAGTAGTATAGGCGGTAATGAGCAGTTCTTC	CASSIGGNEQFF
TRBV7-2	few	TRBJ2-7	.	TGTGCCAGCAGCCAGATGGGCTACGAGCAGTACTTC	CASSQMGYEQYF
TRBV7-9	.	TRBJ2-3	TRBD2	TGTGCCAGCAGCATGGTCGGGACTAGAAGGGGAGATACGCAGTATTTT	CASSMVGTRRGDTQYF
TRBV6-6	few	TRBJ2-1	.	TGTGCCAGCAGTTTTTCACAGGGCCCTCTCCTACACAATGAGCAGTTCTTC	CASSFSQGPLLHNEQFF
TRBV20-1	.	TRBJ2-3	.	TGCAGTGCTAGGTACCGAAGGGGCACAGATACGCAGTATTTT	CSARYRRGTDTQYF
TRBV12-3/TRBV12-4	.	TRBJ1-3	.	TGTGCCAGCAGTTCGTTAAACACCATATATTTT	CASSSLNTIYF
TRBV7-2	.	TRBJ2-7	.	TGTGCCAGCAGCCTAGAAGACCACTACGAGCAGTACTTC	CASSLEDHYEQYF
TRBV19	.	TRBJ1-5	.	TGTGCCAGTAGCAAACCGCTCGGCCAGCCCCAGCATTTT	CASSKPLGQPQHF
TRBV4-1	.	TRBJ2-6	.	TGCGCCAGCAGCCAAGATTCTGTCCGACTCTCTGGGGCCAACGTCCTGACTTTC	CASSQDSVRLSGANVLTF
TRBV2	.	TRBJ2-3	.	TGTGCCAGCAGTGAAAGGACAGATACGCAGTATTTT	CASSERTDTQYF
TRBV3-1	many	TRBJ1-1	TRBD1	TGTGCCAGCAGCCCAGGGGGGGCCCTGAACACTGAAGCTTTCTTT	CASSPGGALNTEAFF
TRBV6-5	few	TRBJ2-5	TRBD2	TGTGCCAGCAGACCGTCGGGGGGAGAGACCCAGTACTTC	CASRPSGGETQYF
TRBV12-3/TRBV12-4	few	TRBJ1-5	.	TGTGCCAGCGGAATAGGGGGTCAGCCCCAGCATTTT	CASGIGGQPQHF
TRBV27	.	TRBJ1-5	.	TGTGCCAGCAGTTTATACCCTAATAGCGATCAGCCCCAGCATTTT	CASSLYPNSDQPQHF
TRBV10-3	.	TRBJ2-7	TRBD1	TGTGCCATCAGTGAGACAAGACAGGGTGGTTACGAGCAGTACTTC	CAISETRQGGYEQYF
TRBV11-3	few	TRBJ2-1	TRBD2	TGTGCCAGCAGCTCGGGACTAGCGGGAGACAATGAGCAGTTCTTC	CASSSGLAGDNEQFF
TRBV7-8	few	TRBJ2-7	TRBD1	TGTGCCAGCAGCTCCGGGACAGGGACCTACGAGCAGTACTTC	CASSSGTGTYEQYF
TRBV28	.	TRBJ2-7	TRBD2	TGTGCCAGCAGATTAGCGGGGGGGACGAGCTCCTACGAGCAGTACTTC	CASRLAGGTSSYEQYF
TRBV9	.	TRBJ2-3	TRBD2	TGTGCCAGCAGCGTAGGTAGCGGGAGGTTCTCAGATACGCAGTATTTT	CASSVGSGRFSDTQYF
TRBV28	.	TRBJ2-5	.	TGTGCCAGCACCTTATCGGGGGACGGGTGGAGATACTTC	CASTLSGDGWRYF
TRBV3-1	once	TRBJ1-2	.	TGTGCCAGCAGCCGTGACTCGCGGTATGGCTACACCTTC	CASSRDSRYGYTF
TRBV19	.	TRBJ1-1	.	TGTGCCAGTACCCCGCGGGGGAGGGTCGTGAGAGCTGAAGCTTTCTTT	CASTPRGRVVRAEAFF
TRBV6-6	many	TRBJ2-7	TRBD1	TGTGCCAGCAGTTACTTCGGGACAGATCCCCTTAACTCCTACGAGCAGTACTTC	CASSYFGTDPLNSYEQYF
TRBV12-3/TRBV12-4	.	TRBJ1-1	TRBD1	TGTGCCAGCAGGGCAAGGGACAGGGGAGCTTTCTTT	CASRARDRGAFF
TRBV7-2	many	TRBJ2-1	.	TGTGCCAGCAGCCCCCGGCGGGGAAATGAGCAGTTCTTC	CASSPRRGNEQFF
TRBV12-3/TRBV12-4	.	TRBJ2-2	TRBD1	TGTGCCAGCAGTACCGGGACAGGGACCGGGGAGCTGTTTTTT	CASSTGTGTGELFF
TRBV28	.	TRBJ1-5	TRBD1	TGTGCCAGCAGTCGGACAGGACGTAGCAATCAGCCCCAGCATTTT	CASSRTGRSNQPQHF
TRBV28	.	TRBJ1-2	.	TGTGCCAGCAACGCCAGGGGTAACTATGGCTACACCTTC	CASNARGNYGYTF
TRBV28	.	TRBJ2-1	TRBD2	TGTGCCAGCAGCCGCTTGCTAGCGGGATACAATGAGCAGTTCTTC	CASSRLLAGYNEQFF
TRBV15	.	TRBJ2-1	.	TGTGCCACCAGCAGGGGCGAAAGAGGGGAGCAGTTCTTC	CATSRGERGEQFF
TRBV6-1	many	TRBJ2-3	.	TGTGCCAGCAGCTTAGCGGAGTGGGGAGATACGCAGTATTTT	CASSLAEWGDTQYF
TRBV7-6	.	TRBJ1-3	.	TGTGCCAGCAGTCCTACGGGGAGCTCTGGAAACACCATATATTTT	CASSPTGSSGNTIYF
TRBV5-3	.	TRBJ2-7	.	TGTGCCAGCAGCAACGACTACGAGCAGTACTTC	CASSNDYEQYF